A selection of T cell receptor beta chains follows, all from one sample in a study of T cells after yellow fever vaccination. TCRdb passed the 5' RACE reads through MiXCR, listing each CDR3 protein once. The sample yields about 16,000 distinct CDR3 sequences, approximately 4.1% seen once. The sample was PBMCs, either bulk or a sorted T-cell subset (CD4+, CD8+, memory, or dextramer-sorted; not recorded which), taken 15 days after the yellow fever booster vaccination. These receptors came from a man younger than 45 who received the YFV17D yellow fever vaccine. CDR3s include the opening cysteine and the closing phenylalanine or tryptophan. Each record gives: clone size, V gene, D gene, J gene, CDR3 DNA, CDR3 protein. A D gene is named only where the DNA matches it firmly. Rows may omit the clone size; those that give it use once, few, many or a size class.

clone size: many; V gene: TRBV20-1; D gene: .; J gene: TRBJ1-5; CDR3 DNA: TGCAGTGCTAGATTCCGCGTCGGGGTCAATCAGCCCCAGCATTTT; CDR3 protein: CSARFRVGVNQPQHF
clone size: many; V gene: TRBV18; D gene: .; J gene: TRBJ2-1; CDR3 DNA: TGTGCCAGCTCACCACTGGAACAGGACAATGAGCAGTTCTTC; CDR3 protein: CASSPLEQDNEQFF
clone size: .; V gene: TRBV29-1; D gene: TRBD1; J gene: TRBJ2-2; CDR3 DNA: TGCAGCGTTGAAGGGCGACAGGGGACCACCGGGGAGCTGTTTTTT; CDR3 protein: CSVEGRQGTTGELFF
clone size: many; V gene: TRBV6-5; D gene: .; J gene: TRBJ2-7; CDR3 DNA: TGTGCCAGCAGTTACTCGAGCGGTATCAACGAGCAGTACTTC; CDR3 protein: CASSYSSGINEQYF
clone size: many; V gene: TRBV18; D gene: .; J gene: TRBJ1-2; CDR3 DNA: TGTGCCAGCTCGCCGAAAGACGGTGGCTACACCTTC; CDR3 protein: CASSPKDGGYTF
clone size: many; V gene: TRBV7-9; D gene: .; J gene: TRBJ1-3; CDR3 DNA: TGTGCCAGCAGCCCAGGACACCCTGGGTCAGGAAACACCATATATTTT; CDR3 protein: CASSPGHPGSGNTIYF
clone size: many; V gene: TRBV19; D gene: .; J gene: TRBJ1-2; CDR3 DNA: TGTGCCAGTAGTATAATCTCTGGGCATAACTATGGCTACACCTTC; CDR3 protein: CASSIISGHNYGYTF
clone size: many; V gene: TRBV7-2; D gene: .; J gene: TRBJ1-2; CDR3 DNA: TGTGCCAGCAGCTCAGGGGACTATGGCTACACCTTC; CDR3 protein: CASSSGDYGYTF
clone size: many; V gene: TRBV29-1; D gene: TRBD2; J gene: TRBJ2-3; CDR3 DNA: TGCAGCGTCGGGACTAGCGGTAGCACAGATACGCAGTATTTT; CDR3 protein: CSVGTSGSTDTQYF
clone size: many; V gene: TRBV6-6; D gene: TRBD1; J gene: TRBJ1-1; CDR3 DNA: TGTGCCAGCAGTTACGGGGGACAGGGGACGAACACTGAAGCTTTCTTT; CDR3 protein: CASSYGGQGTNTEAFF
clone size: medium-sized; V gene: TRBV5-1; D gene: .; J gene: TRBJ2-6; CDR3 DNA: TGCGCCAGCAGCTTGGGTCTAAGGAGATCCTCTGGGGCCAACGTCCTGACTTTC; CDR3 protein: CASSLGLRRSSGANVLTF
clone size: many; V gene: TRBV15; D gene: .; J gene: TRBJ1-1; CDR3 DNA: TGTGCCACCAGGGTGGGGGGGCTAACTGAAGCTTTCTTT; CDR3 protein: CATRVGGLTEAFF
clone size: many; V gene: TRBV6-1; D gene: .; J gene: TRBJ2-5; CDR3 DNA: TGTGCCAGTTGTTGCGGGACAGAGTTAGGTTCCCAGTACTTC; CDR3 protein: CASCCGTELGSQYF
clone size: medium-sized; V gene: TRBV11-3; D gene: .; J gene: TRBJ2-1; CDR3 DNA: TGTGCCAGCAGCCAGCGAGGTGATGAGCAGTTCTTC; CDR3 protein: CASSQRGDEQFF
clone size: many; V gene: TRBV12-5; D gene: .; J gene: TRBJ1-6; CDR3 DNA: TGTGCTAGTGGACCTACCACACCTAATTCACCCCTCCACTTT; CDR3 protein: CASGPTTPNSPLHF
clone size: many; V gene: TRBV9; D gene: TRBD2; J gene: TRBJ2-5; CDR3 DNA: TGTGCCAGCAGCGTAGGAGCGGGGGGGGAGACCCAGTACTTC; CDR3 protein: CASSVGAGGETQYF
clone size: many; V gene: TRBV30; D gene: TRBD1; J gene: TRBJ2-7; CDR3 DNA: TGTGCCTGGGGGGGCCCCGGCGATAGGGGGCGACTCGGGGAGCAGTACTTC; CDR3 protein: CAWGGPGDRGRLGEQYF
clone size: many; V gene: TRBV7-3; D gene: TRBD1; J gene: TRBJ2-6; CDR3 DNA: TGTGCCAGCAGCCCGGGACAGGGGCCCTCTGGGGCCAACGTCCTGACTTTC; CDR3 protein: CASSPGQGPSGANVLTF
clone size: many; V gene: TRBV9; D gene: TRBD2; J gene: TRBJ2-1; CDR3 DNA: TGTGCCAGCAGCCGGACTAGCGGGAGTACCTACAATGAGCAGTTCTTC; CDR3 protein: CASSRTSGSTYNEQFF
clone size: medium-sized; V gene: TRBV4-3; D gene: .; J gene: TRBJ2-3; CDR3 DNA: TGCGCCAGCAGCCAAGATCTGTCTACACACACAGATACGCAGTATTTT; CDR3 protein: CASSQDLSTHTDTQYF
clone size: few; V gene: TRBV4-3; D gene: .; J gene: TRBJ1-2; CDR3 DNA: TGCGCCAGCAGCCAAGATTCCGGGTTAGTGGGCTATGGCTACACCTTC; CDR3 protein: CASSQDSGLVGYGYTF
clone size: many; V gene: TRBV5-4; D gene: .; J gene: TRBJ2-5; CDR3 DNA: TGTGCCAGCAGCTTCGGGCACCCCCAAGAGACCCAGTACTTC; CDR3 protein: CASSFGHPQETQYF
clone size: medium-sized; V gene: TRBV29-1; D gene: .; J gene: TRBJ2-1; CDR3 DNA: TGCAGCGCAGGGGTCAGCTCCTACAATGAGCAGTTCTTC; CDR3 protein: CSAGVSSYNEQFF
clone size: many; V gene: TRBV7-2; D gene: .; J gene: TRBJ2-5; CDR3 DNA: TGTGCCAGCCGAGGGCTAGAGACCCAGTACTTC; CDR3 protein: CASRGLETQYF
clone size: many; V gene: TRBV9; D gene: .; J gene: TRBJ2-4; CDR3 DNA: TGTGCCAGCAGCGTAGCCGGGGCGCGTAGGGACATTCAGTACTTC; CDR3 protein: CASSVAGARRDIQYF
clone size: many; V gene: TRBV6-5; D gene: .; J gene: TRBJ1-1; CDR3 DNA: TGTGCCAGCAGTTTGATTCAGGGGAACACTGAAGCTTTCTTT; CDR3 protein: CASSLIQGNTEAFF
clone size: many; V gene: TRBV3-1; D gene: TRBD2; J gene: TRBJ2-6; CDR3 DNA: TGTGCCAGCAGCCAGACGGCTGGACTAGCGATCTCTGGGGCCAACGTCCTGACTTTC; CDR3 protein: CASSQTAGLAISGANVLTF
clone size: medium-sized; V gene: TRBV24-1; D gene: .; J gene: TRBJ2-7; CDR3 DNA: TGTGCCACCAGTGATACGGGGTCCTCCTACGAGCAGTACTTC; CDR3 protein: CATSDTGSSYEQYF
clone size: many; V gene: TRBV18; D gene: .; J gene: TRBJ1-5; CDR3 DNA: TGTGCCAGCTCAACCTCAGGGAGGGATCAGCCCCAGCATTTT; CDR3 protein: CASSTSGRDQPQHF
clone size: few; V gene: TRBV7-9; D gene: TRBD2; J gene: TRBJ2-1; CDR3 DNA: TGTGCCAGCAGCGGGACTAGCGGGAGCAGCAATGAGCAGTTCTTC; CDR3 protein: CASSGTSGSSNEQFF
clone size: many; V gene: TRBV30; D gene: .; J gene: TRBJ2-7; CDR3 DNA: TGTGCCTGGAGTCGCCAGGGTTACGAGCAGTACTTC; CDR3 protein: CAWSRQGYEQYF
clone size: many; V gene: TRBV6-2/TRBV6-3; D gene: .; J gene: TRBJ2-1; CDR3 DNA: TGTGCCAGCAGTATTAGCGGCGTTTACAATGAGCAGTTCTTC; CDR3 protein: CASSISGVYNEQFF
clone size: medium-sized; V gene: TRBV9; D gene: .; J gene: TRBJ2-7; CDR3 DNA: TGTGCCAGCAGCACGGGGCAGGGCCCCGAGCAGTACTTC; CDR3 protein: CASSTGQGPEQYF
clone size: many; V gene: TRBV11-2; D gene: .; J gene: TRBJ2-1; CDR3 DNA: TGTGCCAGCAGCTTAGTTCGGACAGATTATGAGCAGTTCTTC; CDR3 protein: CASSLVRTDYEQFF
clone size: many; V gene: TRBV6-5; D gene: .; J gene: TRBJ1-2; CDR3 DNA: TGTGCCAGCAGTCTACAGACACGGTATGGCTACACCTTC; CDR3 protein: CASSLQTRYGYTF
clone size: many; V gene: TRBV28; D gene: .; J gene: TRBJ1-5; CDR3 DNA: TGTGCCAGCACCCACAGGGTCGGGAGGGGCAATCAGCCCCAGCATTTT; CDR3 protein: CASTHRVGRGNQPQHF
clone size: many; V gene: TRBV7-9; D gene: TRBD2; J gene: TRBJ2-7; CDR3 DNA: TGTGCCAGCAGCATTAGCGGGAGCTCGTACGAGCAGTACTTC; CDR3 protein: CASSISGSSYEQYF
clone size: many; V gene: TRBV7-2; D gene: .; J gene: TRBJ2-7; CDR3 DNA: TGTGCCAGCAGCTCCCGTAGTAGCGTCTACTACGAGCAGTACTTC; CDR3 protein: CASSSRSSVYYEQYF
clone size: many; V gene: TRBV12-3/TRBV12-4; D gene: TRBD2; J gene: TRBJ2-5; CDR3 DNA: TGTGCCAGCAGTTACCGACTAGCGGGAGGGCCAGGAGTAGAGACCCAGTACTTC; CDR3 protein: CASSYRLAGGPGVETQYF
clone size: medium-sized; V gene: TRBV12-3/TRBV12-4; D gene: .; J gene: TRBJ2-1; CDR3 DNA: TGTGCCAGCAGTTTAGCGCTTGGCGAAACGAGCTCCTACAATGAGCAGTTCTTC; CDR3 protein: CASSLALGETSSYNEQFF
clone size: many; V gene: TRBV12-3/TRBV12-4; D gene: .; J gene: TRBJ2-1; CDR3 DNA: TGTGCCAGCAGTCGGGACTCCAATGAGCAGTTCTTC; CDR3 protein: CASSRDSNEQFF
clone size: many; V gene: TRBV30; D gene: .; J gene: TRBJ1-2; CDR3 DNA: TGTGCCTACGAGACAGGTCCCAACTATGGCTACACCTTC; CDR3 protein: CAYETGPNYGYTF